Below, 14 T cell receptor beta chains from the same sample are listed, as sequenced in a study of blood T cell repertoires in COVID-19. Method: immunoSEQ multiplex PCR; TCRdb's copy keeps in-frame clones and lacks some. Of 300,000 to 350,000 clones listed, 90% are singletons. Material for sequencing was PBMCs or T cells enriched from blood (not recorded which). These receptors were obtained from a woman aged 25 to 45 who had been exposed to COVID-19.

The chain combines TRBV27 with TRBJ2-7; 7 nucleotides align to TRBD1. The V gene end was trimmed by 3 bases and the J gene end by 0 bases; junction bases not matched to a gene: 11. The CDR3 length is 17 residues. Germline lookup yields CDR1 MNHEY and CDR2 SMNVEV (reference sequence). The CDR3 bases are TGTGCCAGCAGTTTGTCAGGGGGAAAACTCAGCTCCTACGAGCAGTACTTC. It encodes CASSLSGGKLSSYEQYF.

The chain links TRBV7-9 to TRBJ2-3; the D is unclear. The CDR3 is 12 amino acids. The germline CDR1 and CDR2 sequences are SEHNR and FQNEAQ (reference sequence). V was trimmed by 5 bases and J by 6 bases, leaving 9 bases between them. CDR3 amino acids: CASSEPADTQYF. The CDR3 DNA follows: TGTGCCAGCAGCGAGCCAGCGGATACGCAGTATTTT.

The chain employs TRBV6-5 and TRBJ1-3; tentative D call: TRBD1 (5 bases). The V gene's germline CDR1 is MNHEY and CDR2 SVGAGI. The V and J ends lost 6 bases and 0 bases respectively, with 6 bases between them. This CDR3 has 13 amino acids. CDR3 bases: TGTGCCAGCAGAGACAGCTCTGGAAACACCATATATTTT. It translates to CASRDSSGNTIYF.

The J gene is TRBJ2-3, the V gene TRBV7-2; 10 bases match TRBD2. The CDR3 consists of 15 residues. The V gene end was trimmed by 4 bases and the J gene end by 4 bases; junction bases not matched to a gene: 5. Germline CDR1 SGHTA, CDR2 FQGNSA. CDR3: CASSSSGGASDTQYF. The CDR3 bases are TGTGCCAGCAGCTCAAGCGGGGGGGCCTCAGATACGCAGTATTTT.

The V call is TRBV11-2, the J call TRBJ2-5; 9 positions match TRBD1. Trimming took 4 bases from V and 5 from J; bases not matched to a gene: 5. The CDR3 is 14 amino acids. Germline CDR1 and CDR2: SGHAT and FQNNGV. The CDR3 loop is CASSSTGGAETQYF. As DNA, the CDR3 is TGTGCCAGCAGCTCGACAGGGGGGGCGGAGACCCAGTACTTC.

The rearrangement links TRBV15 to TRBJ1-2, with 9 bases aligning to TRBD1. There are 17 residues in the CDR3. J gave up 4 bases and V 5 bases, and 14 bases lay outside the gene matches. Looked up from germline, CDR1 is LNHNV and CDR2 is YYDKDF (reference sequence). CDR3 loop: CATSSWREQGAIYGYTF. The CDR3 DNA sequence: TGTGCCACCAGCTCGTGGAGAGAACAGGGGGCCATCTATGGCTACACCTTC.

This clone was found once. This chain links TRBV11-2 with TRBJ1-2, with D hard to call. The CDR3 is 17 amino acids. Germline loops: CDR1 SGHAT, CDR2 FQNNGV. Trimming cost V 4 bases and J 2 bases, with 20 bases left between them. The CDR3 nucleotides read TGTGCCAGCAGCTCACCGGTGGCGGGGTGGACGAACTATGGCTACACCTTC. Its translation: CASSSPVAGWTNYGYTF.

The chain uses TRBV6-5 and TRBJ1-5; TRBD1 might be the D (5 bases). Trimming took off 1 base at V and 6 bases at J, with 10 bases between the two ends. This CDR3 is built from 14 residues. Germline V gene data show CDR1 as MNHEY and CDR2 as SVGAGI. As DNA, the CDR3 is TGTGCCAGCAGTTACTTGGGGGGGGGTCAGCCCCAGCATTTT. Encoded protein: CASSYLGGGQPQHF.

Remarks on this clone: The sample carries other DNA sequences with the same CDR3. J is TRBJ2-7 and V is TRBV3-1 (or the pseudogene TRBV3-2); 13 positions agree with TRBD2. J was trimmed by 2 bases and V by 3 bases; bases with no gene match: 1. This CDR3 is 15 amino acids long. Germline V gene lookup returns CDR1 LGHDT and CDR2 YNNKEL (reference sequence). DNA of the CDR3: TGTGCCAGCAGCCAGACTAGCGGGGGGCCCTACGAGCAGTACTTC. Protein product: CASSQTSGGPYEQYF.

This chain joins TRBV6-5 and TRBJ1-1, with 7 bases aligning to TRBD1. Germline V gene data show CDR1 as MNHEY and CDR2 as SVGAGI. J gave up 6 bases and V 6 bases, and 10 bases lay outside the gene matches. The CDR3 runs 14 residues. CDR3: CASRPGTVMSEAFF. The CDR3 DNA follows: TGTGCCAGCAGACCGGGGACAGTTATGTCTGAAGCTTTCTTT.

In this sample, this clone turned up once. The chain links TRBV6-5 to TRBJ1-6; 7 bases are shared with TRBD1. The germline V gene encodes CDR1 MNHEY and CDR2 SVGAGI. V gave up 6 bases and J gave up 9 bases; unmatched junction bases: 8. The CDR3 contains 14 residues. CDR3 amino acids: CASSLDRDVSPLHF. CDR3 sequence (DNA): TGTGCCAGCAGCCTCGACAGGGATGTTTCACCCCTCCACTTT.

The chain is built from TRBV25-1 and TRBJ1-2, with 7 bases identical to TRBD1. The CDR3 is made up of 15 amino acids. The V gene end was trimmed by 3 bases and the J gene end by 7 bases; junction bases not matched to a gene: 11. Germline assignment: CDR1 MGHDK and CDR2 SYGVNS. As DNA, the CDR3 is TGTGCCAGCAGTGACAGGGTACAGGGGAGGCTTGGCTACACCTTC. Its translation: CASSDRVQGRLGYTF.

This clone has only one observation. The CDR3 DNA reads as TGCAGCGTTTCCCGGGGTTTGGGAAACACTGAAGCTTTCTTT. Encoded protein: CSVSRGLGNTEAFF. The chain carries TRBV29-1 and TRBJ1-1, with D unresolved. This CDR3 has 14 residues. V was trimmed by 5 bases and J by 2 bases, leaving 15 bases between them. Looked up from germline, CDR1 is SQVTM and CDR2 is ANQGSEA.

This CDR3 reads CASSLVDTEAFF. The CDR3 DNA follows: TGCGCCAGCAGCTTAGTAGACACTGAAGCTTTCTTT. V is TRBV5-1 and J is TRBJ1-1; D unclear. CDR1 is SGHRS and CDR2 is YFSETQ in the germline V gene. V lost 2 bases and J lost 3, with 5 bases in between. CDR3 length: 12 residues. Full variable domain (outside the CDR3, taken from reference TRBV5-1 and TRBJ1-1): KAGVTQTPRYLIKTRGQQVTLSCSPISGHRSVSWYQQTPGQGLQFLFEYFSETQRNKGNFPGRFSGRQFSNSRSEMNVSTLELGDSALYLCASSLVDTEAFFGQGTRLTVV.